This T cell receptor (beta chain) was profiled in a study of T cell responses to AZD1222 COVID-19 vaccine (dated by TCRdb to about 2021). Some background on the complete study: TCR sequencing was performed for about 250 trial participants, of whom about 210 were given two doses of AZD1222 and 26 were given two doses of MenACWY control vaccine. Trial participants were enrolled by age into 18-55, 56-69 and 70-plus year subgroups, with 148, 28 and 57 TCR-sequenced participants respectively. The paper as a whole reports these results and caveats: The vaccine-associated CD4 TCRs covered the entire spike protein, and the dominant responses fell in regions 160-218 and 743-854. Reportedly, close to half of the unique spike-specific TCRs recognized epitopes lying outside the regions that are mutated in the B.1.351 and B.1.1.7 variants. Because no day 14 peak-response samples were available, the repertoires could be characterized only after the peak T cell response. In the small 56-69-year group, the increase in depth fell short of significance, most likely because of low power. Only a handful of AZD1222 recipients were SARS-CoV-2 seropositive at baseline, limiting conclusions about previously exposed vaccinees. A significant rise in spike-specific TCR breadth and depth was observed after two AZD1222 doses relative to day 0 and relative to MenACWY recipients. Participants were mostly white British, with more females than males. The authors suggested clonal diversity may have been underestimated.

On this clone itself: Its specific antigen is unknown. No qualities accompany the bases; no much larger clone lies one base away.

The CDR3 sequence holds 16 residues, the cysteine and phenylalanine included. The CDR3 DNA has 48 bases and is translated from base 1. The V end gives up 4 bases and the J end 7 bases, leaving 13 bases in the junction not matched to a gene. Based on the germline V gene (reference sequence), the CDR1 and CDR2 sequences are PRHDT and FYEKMQ. The sample's time point label is to be understood as: about 28 days (+/-7) after the second vaccine dose. AZD1222 recipients with second doses at about 4 weeks or about 12 weeks were pooled, because spike-specific TCR depth and breadth did not differ between schedules. Vaccinee samples came from UK trials COV001 and COV002, including a single-blind randomized controlled phase 2/3 trial of AZD1222 (ChAdOx1 nCoV-19) in healthy adults. Trial participant PBMC samples were collected at day 0 and day 28 after the second dose for TCRbeta chain sequencing. The CDR3 regions of human TCRbeta chains were subjected to immunosequencing. The paper's data handling went like this. Repertoire TCRs were checked for matches against a reference library of SARS-CoV-2-specific TCRs that had been generated using the MIRA antigen-specificity platform. Breadth was defined as the fraction of unique TCRs that were SARS-CoV-2-associated, and depth was defined as the fraction of total T cells that were SARS-CoV-2-associated. Using the MIRA data, each spike-specific TCR was assigned both to the spike region to which the TCR was reactive and to a CD4 or CD8 class. Log10-transformed breadth and depth values were compared by one-way ANOVA with Sidak's multiple comparisons tests. TCRdb's version of the immuneACCESS table is confined to in-frame rearrangements and falls short of the full clone set. An unresolved V gene accounts for under half of the shortfall where checked; the remainder is of unknown origin. The DNA was the basis for D and trimming; V, J and clone size are from that table. The sample table records roughly 180,000 clones; 80% to 95% of these occur just once. The ten largest clonotypes hold over 1.5% of the sample.

The sample in question was peripheral blood, obtained 28 days after the second AZD1222 dose. Here the chain combines TRBV13 and TRBJ2-1; TRBD2 matches 7 bases in the middle. This TCR was sampled from an adult who received the AZD1222 COVID-19 vaccine. For the CDR3, the sequence is CASSSLGTGGRNEQFF. The sequenced DNA: TGTGCCAGCAGCTCCCTCGGAACGGGGGGTCGGAATGAGCAGTTCTTC.